A selection of T cell receptor beta chains follows, all from one sample in a study of cytomegalovirus exposure and HLA in healthy donors. TCRdb's table, derived via immunoSEQ multiplex PCR, lists solely in-frame clones and lacks some. This repertoire shows approximately 240,000 clones, approximately 84% found once; its top ten account for 0.58%. The sequenced sample was PBMCs. These receptors were obtained from a woman aged 40 to 50 in good health and CMV-seronegative. Both conserved end residues are part of each CDR3. The order of the fields is J gene, D gene, V gene, clone size, CDR3 protein, CDR3 DNA. The D gene is left open where the match is weak. The size of a clone is reported for some rows only, either as once, few or many, or as a class for expanded clones.

>TRBJ2-5|TRBD1|TRBV4-2|few
CASSLQGALGGTQYF
TGTGCCAGCAGCCTACAGGGGGCTTTGGGAGGGACCCAGTACTTC
>TRBJ2-5|TRBD2|TRBV29-1|NA
CSVEASGGLETQYF
TGCAGCGTTGAGGCTAGCGGGGGGTTAGAGACCCAGTACTTC
>TRBJ2-5|TRBD2|TRBV2|NA
CASSEVYGLAKETQYF
TGTGCCAGCAGTGAAGTTTACGGACTAGCAAAAGAGACCCAGTACTTC
>TRBJ1-5|TRBD1|TRBV6-1|NA
CASSEAPTGRLNQPQHF
TGTGCCAGCAGTGAGGCCCCGACAGGGAGATTGAATCAGCCCCAGCATTTT
>TRBJ1-1|NA|TRBV19|NA
CASSIGSGGTEAFF
TGTGCCAGTAGTATCGGGTCCGGGGGCACTGAAGCTTTCTTT
>TRBJ2-2|NA|TRBV6-1|once
CASSEYRTGELFF
TGTGCCAGCAGTGAGTACAGAACCGGGGAGCTGTTTTTT
>TRBJ1-5|NA|TRBV7-2|few
CASSLVSRDQPQHF
TGTGCCAGCAGCTTAGTGAGCAGGGATCAGCCCCAGCATTTT
>TRBJ2-5|TRBD2|TRBV25-1|NA
CASSERGGAVETQYF
TGTGCCAGCAGTGAACGCGGGGGGGCCGTCGAGACCCAGTACTTC
>TRBJ2-1|NA|TRBV9|NA
CASSVEADTNYNEQFF
TGTGCCAGCAGCGTAGAAGCCGATACCAACTACAATGAGCAGTTCTTC
>TRBJ2-3|NA|TRBV5-1|NA
CASSLGQAGDTQYF
TGCGCCAGCAGCCTCGGACAAGCGGGAGATACGCAGTATTTT
>TRBJ1-2|TRBD1|TRBV5-4|NA
CASSYTPGQRYYGYTF
TGTGCCAGCAGCTACACTCCGGGACAGAGGTACTATGGCTACACCTTC
>TRBJ1-2|TRBD1|TRBV19|NA
CASSISAGGGYTF
TGTGCCAGTAGTATTTCGGCAGGGGGAGGCTACACCTTC
>TRBJ2-7|NA|TRBV21-1|NA
CASSRLSARTASYEQYF
TGTGCCAGCAGCAGACTCAGTGCCAGGACAGCTTCCTACGAGCAGTACTTC
>TRBJ1-1|TRBD1|TRBV9|NA
CASTRTGGTEAFF
TGTGCCAGCACCCGGACAGGTGGGACTGAAGCTTTCTTT
>TRBJ1-1|TRBD1|TRBV30|NA
CAWSGDRGKAFF
TGTGCCTGGAGTGGGGACAGGGGGAAAGCTTTCTTT
>TRBJ2-7|NA|TRBV23-1|NA
CASSQGRGDDEQYF
TGCGCCAGCAGTCAGGGACGCGGGGACGACGAGCAGTACTTC
>TRBJ1-1|NA|TRBV7-9|NA
CASSLEGVQGTEAFF
TGTGCCAGCAGCTTAGAGGGGGTCCAAGGCACTGAAGCTTTCTTT
>TRBJ2-7|TRBD2|TRBV25-1|NA
CASSEARRGDGDEQYF
TGTGCCAGCAGTGAAGCAAGGCGGGGGGATGGCGACGAGCAGTACTTC
>TRBJ1-2|TRBD1|TRBV5-4|NA
CASSLATGEANYGYTF
TGTGCCAGCAGCTTGGCCACAGGGGAAGCTAACTATGGCTACACCTTC
>TRBJ2-5|TRBD1|TRBV6-5|NA
CASSSPGTGKETQYF
TGTGCCAGCAGCTCACCCGGGACAGGGAAAGAGACCCAGTACTTC
>TRBJ1-1|TRBD1|TRBV11-3|NA
CASSSRDRGYTEAFF
TGTGCCAGCAGCTCAAGGGACAGGGGGTACACTGAAGCTTTCTTT
>TRBJ1-2|NA|TRBV5-1|NA
CASSLEGGAISNGYTF
TGCGCCAGCAGCTTGGAGGGGGGGGCGATCTCCAATGGCTACACCTTC
>TRBJ1-4|TRBD1|TRBV2|NA
CASSASRGDRYGHPTNEKLFF
TGTGCCAGCAGTGCCTCCCGGGGGGACAGGTACGGCCATCCAACTAATGAAAAACTGTTTTTT
>TRBJ2-7|NA|TRBV29-1|once
CSVRTGPYEQYF
TGCAGCGTTCGAACAGGACCCTACGAGCAGTACTTC
>TRBJ2-2|TRBD2|TRBV4-1|NA
CASSQAGGDTGELFF
TGCGCCAGCAGCCAAGCGGGGGGAGACACCGGGGAGCTGTTTTTT
>TRBJ2-3|TRBD2|TRBV9|NA
CASSATSAITDTQYF
TGTGCCAGCAGCGCGACTAGCGCGATCACAGATACGCAGTATTTT
>TRBJ1-5|NA|TRBV25-1|NA
CASSELGGNQPQHF
TGTGCCAGCAGTGAGCTAGGGGGCAATCAGCCCCAGCATTTT
>TRBJ1-1|NA|TRBV11-2|NA
CASSLGGAPTEAFF
TGTGCCAGCAGCTTAGGCGGGGCCCCCACTGAAGCTTTCTTT
>TRBJ1-2|NA|TRBV6-6|NA
CASSQLGINYGYTF
TGTGCCAGCAGCCAACTCGGGATTAACTATGGCTACACCTTC
>TRBJ1-2|NA|TRBV9|NA
CASSVGQGRSGYTF
TGTGCCAGCAGCGTAGGGCAGGGAAGGAGTGGCTACACCTTC
>TRBJ2-2|NA|TRBV7-2|NA
CASSTLALHTGELFF
TGTGCCAGCAGCACCCTAGCGCTGCACACCGGGGAGCTGTTTTTT
>TRBJ2-7|NA|TRBV21-1|NA
CASSKAYGVSTYEQYF
TGTGCCAGCAGCAAAGCGTACGGGGTTTCTACCTACGAGCAGTACTTC
>TRBJ2-1|TRBD1|TRBV28|NA
CASSRTGGGNEQFF
TGTGCCAGCAGTCGGACAGGGGGCGGGAATGAGCAGTTCTTC
>TRBJ2-7|NA|TRBV10-2|NA
CASSGVRGEAYEQYF
TGCGCCAGCAGTGGGGTCAGGGGGGAGGCCTACGAGCAGTACTTC
>TRBJ1-5|TRBD1|TRBV30|NA
CAWSRDSDNQPQHF
TGTGCCTGGAGTCGGGACAGCGATAATCAGCCCCAGCATTTT
>TRBJ2-2|NA|TRBV5-6|NA
CASSWGHGVNTGELFF
TGTGCCAGCAGCTGGGGGCACGGAGTGAACACCGGGGAGCTGTTTTTT
>TRBJ2-1|TRBD2|TRBV7-9|NA
CSSSFTGGQLYNEQFF
TGTTCCAGCAGCTTTACGGGGGGTCAACTTTACAATGAGCAGTTCTTC
>TRBJ1-5|NA|TRBV6-1|NA
CASSGSLGNQPQHF
TGTGCCAGCAGTGGCAGTCTGGGCAATCAGCCCCAGCATTTT
>TRBJ2-2|NA|TRBV15|few
CATSRSQGFGELFF
TGTGCCACCAGCAGGTCACAGGGCTTCGGGGAGCTGTTTTTT
>TRBJ1-4|TRBD1|TRBV18|once
CASSPRTGADNEKLFF
TGTGCCAGCTCACCCCGGACAGGGGCAGATAATGAAAAACTGTTTTTT
>TRBJ2-4|NA|TRBV18|NA
CASSPSASGNIQYF
TGTGCCAGCTCACCATCGGCCAGCGGGAACATTCAGTACTTC
>TRBJ2-1|NA|TRBV19|NA
CASSTRGSRDNEQFF
TGTGCCAGTAGTACGAGGGGGAGTCGAGACAATGAGCAGTTCTTC
>TRBJ1-4|NA|TRBV5-6|few
CASSLGDRNEKLFF
TGTGCCAGCAGCTTAGGAGACCGGAATGAAAAACTGTTTTTT
>TRBJ2-5|NA|TRBV19|NA
CASSARQVQETQYF
TGTGCCAGTAGTGCCAGACAGGTACAAGAGACCCAGTACTTC
>TRBJ2-4|TRBD2|TRBV2|once
CASSEGGGRNIQYF
TGTGCCAGCAGTGAGGGGGGAGGGAGAAACATTCAGTACTTC
>TRBJ1-1|TRBD1|TRBV2|few
CASSLRGRTEAFF
TGTGCCAGCAGTCTCAGGGGGCGGACTGAAGCTTTCTTT
>TRBJ1-1|NA|TRBV19|NA
CASSIGDNQMKAFF
TGTGCCAGTAGTATAGGGGACAACCAGATGAAAGCTTTCTTT
>TRBJ2-7|NA|TRBV11-1|NA
CASSLWGGREQYF
TGTGCCAGCAGCTTATGGGGAGGACGCGAGCAGTACTTC
>TRBJ2-1|TRBD1|TRBV19|NA
CASSRPRGTGINEQFF
TGTGCCAGTAGTCGACCTCGCGGGACAGGGATCAATGAGCAGTTCTTC
>TRBJ1-1|NA|TRBV6-5|NA
CASSYQVNTEAFF
TGTGCCAGCAGTTACCAGGTTAACACTGAAGCTTTCTTT
>TRBJ2-1|TRBD2|TRBV9|NA
CASSVELAGAGSEQFF
TGTGCCAGCAGCGTGGAGCTAGCGGGGGCGGGGAGTGAGCAGTTCTTC
>TRBJ1-1|NA|TRBV25-1|NA
CASSESEEGTEAFF
TGTGCCAGCAGTGAATCGGAGGAGGGGACTGAAGCTTTCTTT
>TRBJ2-1|NA|TRBV19|once
CASGQGINEQFF
TGTGCCAGTGGCCAGGGGATCAATGAGCAGTTCTTC
>TRBJ1-5|NA|TRBV2|few
CASSFVGGDQPQHF
TGTGCCAGCAGTTTTGTAGGTGGAGATCAGCCCCAGCATTTT
>TRBJ2-1|NA|TRBV29-1|NA
CSVAQLSSYNEQFF
TGCAGCGTAGCACAGTTAAGCTCCTACAATGAGCAGTTCTTC
>TRBJ1-1|NA|TRBV10-3|NA
CAANRANTEAFF
TGTGCCGCCAACAGGGCGAACACTGAAGCTTTCTTT